A single sample gave rise to the 20 T cell receptor beta chains below, sequenced in a study of blood T cell repertoires in COVID-19. Sequenced by immunoSEQ multiplex PCR; TCRdb stores in-frame clones only, minus some. This repertoire shows approximately 210,000 clones, approximately 84% found once; its top ten account for 4.5% to 5.5%. Sequencing was done on a sample of peripheral blood. These receptors were obtained from a woman aged 70-85 years with active or convalescent COVID-19.

This chain joins TRBV5-1 and TRBJ2-3; 9 bases map to TRBD1. V lost 5 bases, J lost 2 bases, and 9 bases stayed unmatched. This CDR3 region has 16 residues. The germline V gene has CDR1 SGHRS and CDR2 YFSETQ. The CDR3 nucleotides are TGCGCCAGCAGATTCGGCGGGACAGGGTACACAGATACGCAGTATTTT. Translated, it gives CASRFGGTGYTDTQYF.

This CDR3 reads CASSLDGGEYEQYF. The CDR3 region has the DNA TGTGCCAGCAGCTTAGATGGAGGGGAATACGAGCAGTACTTC. This chain uses TRBV11-2 with TRBJ2-7; D perhaps matches TRBD2 (6 bases). V lost 0 bases, J lost 4 bases, and 10 bases lay in between. Germline values: CDR1 SGHAT, CDR2 FQNNGV. This CDR3 contains 14 residues.

The chain carries TRBV7-9 and TRBJ1-1; the D is unclear. Germline V gene data show CDR1 as SEHNR and CDR2 as FQNEAQ (reference sequence). Trimming shortened V by 6 bases and J by 0 bases, and 8 bases separated the two germline ends. The CDR3 is 13 residues long. CDR3 DNA sequence: TGTGCCAGCAGTTCGCGAGTGAACACTGAAGCTTTCTTT. Protein: CASSSRVNTEAFF. Using reference TRBV7-9 and TRBJ1-1 for the parts outside the CDR3, the full variable domain is DTGVSQNPRHKITKRGQNVTFRCDPISEHNRLYWYRQTLGQGPEFLTYFQNEAQLEKSRLLSDRFSAERPKGSFSTLEIQRTEQGDSAMYLCASSSRVNTEAFFGQGTRLTVV.

This sequence joins TRBV15 and TRBJ2-7; D perhaps matches TRBD1 (5 bases). Germline V gives CDR1 LNHNV, CDR2 YYDKDF (reference sequence). The V and J ends lost 0 bases and 3 bases respectively, with 9 bases between them. The CDR3 extends over 14 amino acids. CDR3 region: CATSRDRAVYEQYF. The DNA for the CDR3 is TGTGCCACCAGCAGAGACAGGGCTGTCTACGAGCAGTACTTC.

This clone was counted between two and nine times. The chain uses TRBV7-2 and TRBJ1-5; 9 nucleotides line up with TRBD1. V shed 5 bases, J shed 4 bases, and the junction held 9 bases outside the gene matches. Germline loops: CDR1 SGHTA, CDR2 FQGNSA. The CDR3 is 16 residues long. This CDR3 reads CASSGHSTGGNQPQHF. The CDR3 DNA reads as TGTGCCAGCAGCGGACATTCGACAGGGGGGAATCAGCCCCAGCATTTT. The whole variable domain, remainder taken from reference TRBV7-2 and TRBJ1-5, is GAGVSQSPSNKVTEKGKDVELRCDPISGHTALYWYRQSLGQGLEFLIYFQGNSAPDKSGLPSDRFSAERTGGSVSTLTIQRTQQEDSAVYLCASSGHSTGGNQPQHFGDGTRLSIL.

The chain recombines TRBV6-6 with TRBJ2-3, with TRBD2 matching 13 bases. This CDR3 has 21 amino acids. Germline trimming cut 6 bases from V and 0 bases from J; bases unmatched to any gene: 18. Germline-derived CDR1 and CDR2 are MNHNY and SVGAGI (reference sequence). The CDR3 reads CASSSARTSGSFVPSTDTQYF. The CDR3 DNA sequence: TGTGCCAGCAGCTCTGCGAGGACTAGCGGGAGTTTTGTCCCTAGCACAGATACGCAGTATTTT.

This chain uses TRBV28 with TRBJ1-2, with 11 bases aligning to TRBD1. Germline lookup yields CDR1 MDHEN and CDR2 SYDVKM. V lost 4 bases to trimming and J lost 8 bases; unmatched junction nucleotides: 18. The CDR3 sequence is 18 residues long. The CDR3 DNA reads as TGTGCCAGCAGTTCGGGCCAGCGTTGGACAGGGGGCGGTATGGGCTACACCTTC. Its translation is CASSSGQRWTGGGMGYTF.

The V gene is TRBV27, the J gene TRBJ2-7, with D maybe TRBD1 (6 bases). V gave up 6 bases and J gave up 3 bases, with 12 bases separating them. Per germline, CDR1 MNHEY and CDR2 SMNVEV (reference sequence). This CDR3 comprises 13 residues. CDR3 bases: TGTGCCAGCAGACCCCGAGGGGGCTACGAGCAGTACTTC. Amino acids: CASRPRGGYEQYF.

The chain joins TRBV29-1 to TRBJ2-1; 8 bases are a match to TRBD1. With V trimmed by 5 bases and J by 7 bases, 13 bases remained unmatched. Germline V gene sequence: CDR1 SQVTM, CDR2 ANQGSEA. There are 15 residues in the CDR3. CDR3 loop: CSVSNRGTVVNEQFF. DNA of the CDR3: TGCAGCGTTTCGAACAGGGGGACAGTGGTTAATGAGCAGTTCTTC.

This clone was seen a handful of times. The CDR3 sequence is CASSIRGAQGYTF. CDR3 bases: TGTGCCAGTAGTATCCGGGGGGCGCAAGGCTACACCTTC. This chain joins TRBV19 and TRBJ1-2; D may be TRBD1 (6 bases). The germline V gene encodes CDR1 LNHDA and CDR2 SQIVND (reference sequence). The CDR3 is 13 residues long. Between the trimmed V and J ends, which lost 3 bases and 8 bases, there was a span of 13 bases.

The chain recombines TRBV6-1 with TRBJ1-5; weak D call: TRBD1 (6 bases). The V and J ends lost 3 bases and 4 bases respectively, with 22 bases between them. The V gene's germline CDR1 is MNHNS and CDR2 SASEGT. CDR3 length equals 18 residues. Written as DNA, the CDR3 is TGTGCCAGCAGTGATGGGCCCTCAGTACAGGGCCTTAATCAGCCCCAGCATTTT. Translated, it gives CASSDGPSVQGLNQPQHF.

This chain uses TRBV6-6 with TRBJ1-5; D remains ambiguous. The germline V and J ends were trimmed by 0 bases and 5 bases, with 5 bases remaining between them. The CDR3 runs 13 residues. From germline, CDR1 is MNHNY and CDR2 SVGAGI (reference sequence). The CDR3 loop is CASSYSGDQPQHF. CDR3 sequence (DNA): TGTGCCAGCAGTTACTCGGGAGATCAGCCCCAGCATTTT.

In DNA form, the CDR3 reads TGTGCCAGCAGTGAAACTGGGGAGGCCGTTGGGACCCAGTACTTC. Translating gives CASSETGEAVGTQYF. This sequence joins TRBV6-1 and TRBJ2-5, with a possible D match to TRBD2 (6 bases). Deletions cut 2 bases from V and 7 bases from J, with 17 bases between. The CDR3 consists of 15 residues. Germline CDR1 is MNHNS and CDR2 is SASEGT.

The chain joins TRBV6-1 to TRBJ2-1, with 10 bases fitting TRBD2. V lost 4 bases and J lost 0; bases outside the gene matches: 3. Germline V gene sequence: CDR1 MNHNS, CDR2 SASEGT. There are 16 residues in the CDR3. Written as DNA, the CDR3 is TGTGCCAGCAGTGGGTTAGCGGGAGGCTCCTACAATGAGCAGTTCTTC. As protein: CASSGLAGGSYNEQFF.

V gene TRBV18 combines with J gene TRBJ2-1; 8 bases align to TRBD2. CDR1 and CDR2 (germline): KGHSH, LQKENI. Unmatched junction bases numbered 2, after V lost 0 bases and J lost 4 bases. This CDR3 comprises 15 residues. This CDR3 reads CASSPPGGVYNEQFF. CDR3 sequence (DNA): TGTGCCAGCTCACCACCCGGGGGGGTTTACAATGAGCAGTTCTTC.

This clone was picked up a small number of times. This rearrangement joins TRBV7-9 to TRBJ1-2; no firm D call. V was pared by 1 base and J by 1 base, with 10 bases between. CDR3 length equals 15 residues. Germline values: CDR1 SEHNR, CDR2 FQNEAQ (reference sequence). The CDR3 reads CASSLGPGNNYGYTF. Written as DNA, the CDR3 is TGTGCCAGCAGCTTAGGACCCGGGAATAACTATGGCTACACCTTC.

The chain couples TRBV4-1 to TRBJ1-4; no definite D call. Between the trimmed V and J ends, which lost 1 base and 8 bases, there was a span of 17 bases. Germline-derived CDR1 and CDR2 are MGHRA and YSYEKL. The CDR3 has 16 amino acids. The DNA of the CDR3 is TGCGCCAGCAGCCAAGTGAGTATGCGGCCAGACGAAAAACTGTTTTTT. This gives the protein CASSQVSMRPDEKLFF.

The V and J genes are TRBV12-3 or TRBV12-4 and TRBJ1-2; D call uncertain. Trimming pared 4 bases from V and 5 bases from J, leaving 11 bases between. The CDR3 has 13 residues. Written as DNA, the CDR3 is TGTGCCAGCAGTTCTCGGCCGGGTTATGGCTACACCTTC. Translating it yields CASSSRPGYGYTF.

The V gene is TRBV27, the J gene TRBJ2-1, with D possibly matching TRBD2 (6 bases). V dropped 3 bases and J dropped 9 bases, with 15 bases sitting between them. There are 14 residues in the CDR3. CDR1 MNHEY and CDR2 SMNVEV come from the germline V gene (reference sequence). CDR3 in amino acids: CASSFWEAGGEQFF. CDR3 DNA sequence: TGTGCCAGCAGTTTTTGGGAGGCTGGCGGTGAGCAGTTCTTC.

This clone was picked up one time. This chain connects TRBV30 to TRBJ1-2; D not resolved. The CDR3 is 17 amino acids. The V gene's germline CDR1 is GTSNPN and CDR2 SVGIG (reference sequence). The V and J ends lost 0 bases and 6 bases respectively, with 23 bases between them. The CDR3 region has the DNA TGTGCCTGGAGTGTAGTTCCTCGGGAAGAGAAAACGAATGGCTACACCTTC. This codes for CAWSVVPREEKTNGYTF.